This is a list of T cell receptor beta chains from one sample in a study of patients and donors after allogeneic stem cell transplantation. A single record per CDR3 protein comes from TCRdb applying MiXCR to the RT-PCR reads. Of about 160,000 distinct CDR3 sequences listed, about two fifths are singletons. Sequencing input: blood, either unsorted or a sorted T cell fraction (not recorded which). The receptors come from a human donor who was either an allogeneic HSCT recipient or a stem cell or donor lymphocyte infusion donor (not recorded which). It is not recorded whose cells these are; they may come from a transplant donor. The CDR3 runs from the conserved cysteine through the conserved F or W. A D gene is named only where the DNA matches it firmly. Part of the rows lack a size; the others show once, few, many or a class for expanded clones.

V: TRBV4-1; J: TRBJ1-5; size: -; D: TRBD1; CDR3: CASSQDPKATGFQHF; DNA: TGCGCCAGCAGCCAAGATCCCAAGGCGACAGGGTTCCAGCATTTT
V: TRBV20-1; J: TRBJ1-2; size: -; D: -; CDR3: CTPGTILDGYTF; DNA: TGCACCCCAGGGACTATATTAGATGGCTACACCTTC
V: TRBV12-3/TRBV12-4; J: TRBJ1-5; size: few; D: -; CDR3: CASSLGGEGPNQPQHF; DNA: TGTGCCAGCAGTTTAGGGGGTGAGGGGCCCAATCAGCCCCAGCATTTT
V: TRBV9; J: TRBJ1-5; size: few; D: -; CDR3: CASSVVPDQPQHF; DNA: TGTGCCAGCAGCGTAGTACCCGATCAGCCCCAGCATTTT
V: TRBV6-2/TRBV6-3; J: TRBJ2-6; size: -; D: -; CDR3: CASLLSGANVLTF; DNA: TGTGCCAGCCTACTTTCTGGGGCCAACGTCCTGACTTTC
V: TRBV9; J: TRBJ2-3; size: -; D: -; CDR3: CASSVPSGDLRGTQYF; DNA: TGTGCCAGCAGCGTCCCTTCGGGGGACCTTCGGGGTACGCAGTATTTT
V: TRBV4-1; J: TRBJ1-5; size: -; D: TRBD1; CDR3: CASSQGQGGNQPQHF; DNA: TGCGCCAGCAGCCAAGGGCAGGGGGGCAATCAGCCCCAGCATTTT
V: TRBV12-3/TRBV12-4; J: TRBJ1-1; size: -; D: -; CDR3: CASSLRHLLGIEASF; DNA: TGTGCCAGCAGTTTAAGGCACCTGTTGGGCATTGAAGCTTCCTTT
V: TRBV15; J: TRBJ1-2; size: -; D: -; CDR3: CATSRDPTSYGYTF; DNA: TGTGCCACCAGCAGAGATCCCACCTCCTATGGCTACACCTTC
V: TRBV12-3/TRBV12-4; J: TRBJ1-2; size: -; D: -; CDR3: CASSSGNYGYTF; DNA: TGTGCCAGCAGTTCGGGGAACTATGGCTACACCTTC
V: TRBV5-1; J: TRBJ1-5; size: -; D: -; CDR3: CASSRPLRPQHF; DNA: TGCGCCAGCAGCCGGCCCCTCCGGCCCCAGCATTTT
V: TRBV12-3/TRBV12-4; J: TRBJ1-1; size: many; D: -; CDR3: CASSLAKNTEAFF; DNA: TGTGCCAGCAGTTTAGCCAAGAACACTGAAGCTTTCTTT
V: TRBV3-1; J: TRBJ1-5; size: few; D: -; CDR3: CASSPNVGSNQPQHF; DNA: TGTGCCAGCAGCCCTAACGTGGGAAGCAATCAGCCCCAGCATTTT
V: TRBV6-2/TRBV6-3; J: TRBJ2-5; size: -; D: TRBD2; CDR3: CASINLAGPKETQYF; DNA: TGTGCCAGCATAAACTTAGCGGGCCCGAAAGAGACCCAGTACTTC
V: TRBV12-3/TRBV12-4; J: TRBJ2-4; size: -; D: TRBD2; CDR3: CASSFQLAGGNIQYF; DNA: TGTGCCAGCAGTTTCCAACTAGCGGGGGGGAACATTCAGTACTTC
V: TRBV9; J: TRBJ2-4; size: few; D: -; CDR3: CASSVGRGTLDGSIQYF; DNA: TGTGCCAGCAGCGTGGGGCGGGGGACACTCGATGGAAGCATTCAGTACTTC
V: TRBV15; J: TRBJ1-1; size: -; D: TRBD1; CDR3: CATSIFRGTDTEAFF; DNA: TGTGCCACCAGCATATTCAGGGGGACTGACACTGAAGCTTTCTTT
V: TRBV11-1; J: TRBJ1-1; size: few; D: -; CDR3: CASSLERTTEAFF; DNA: TGTGCCAGCAGCTTAGAGAGGACGACTGAAGCTTTCTTT
V: TRBV7-2; J: TRBJ1-5; size: many; D: -; CDR3: CASSLVGDGQPQHF; DNA: TGTGCCAGCAGCTTAGTGGGGGACGGACAGCCCCAGCATTTT
V: TRBV7-2; J: TRBJ2-1; size: few; D: TRBD2; CDR3: CASRERLAGYFNEQFF; DNA: TGTGCCAGCAGAGAAAGACTAGCGGGGTATTTCAATGAGCAGTTCTTC
V: TRBV7-6; J: TRBJ2-2; size: once; D: TRBD2; CDR3: CASSLDGGAGGELFF; DNA: TGTGCCAGCAGCTTGGACGGGGGGGCCGGAGGGGAGCTGTTTTTT
V: TRBV9; J: TRBJ2-2; size: -; D: -; CDR3: CASSLSIDVANTGELFF; DNA: TGTGCCAGCAGCCTATCGATTGACGTTGCGAACACCGGGGAGCTGTTTTTT
V: TRBV4-3; J: TRBJ2-7; size: -; D: -; CDR3: CASSQDQAGYHEQYF; DNA: TGCGCCAGCAGCCAAGATCAGGCGGGTTACCACGAGCAGTACTTC
V: TRBV20-1; J: TRBJ1-2; size: -; D: -; CDR3: CSAEIYRHPSTAF; DNA: TGCAGTGCTGAAATTTACCGGCACCCTTCAACTGCCTTC
V: TRBV7-7; J: TRBJ1-1; size: -; D: -; CDR3: CASSLDGCGGLVDTEAFF; DNA: TGTGCTAGCAGCTTAGACGGTTGCGGGGGGCTAGTGGACACTGAAGCTTTCTTT
V: TRBV4-3; J: TRBJ1-5; size: few; D: -; CDR3: CASSEQVGQPQHF; DNA: TGCGCCAGCAGCGAACAGGTTGGTCAGCCCCAGCATTTT
V: TRBV10-3; J: TRBJ1-2; size: -; D: TRBD1; CDR3: CAISDPPGGRRGYTF; DNA: TGTGCCATCAGTGACCCCCCAGGGGGCAGACGTGGCTACACCTTC
V: TRBV6-1; J: TRBJ1-1; size: few; D: TRBD1; CDR3: CASSIGQGVPNTEAFF; DNA: TGTGCCAGCAGTATCGGACAGGGGGTACCGAACACTGAAGCTTTCTTT
V: TRBV18; J: TRBJ2-1; size: few; D: TRBD1; CDR3: CASSPADRVVNEQFF; DNA: TGTGCCAGCTCACCCGCTGACAGGGTGGTCAATGAGCAGTTCTTC
V: TRBV27; J: TRBJ1-5; size: -; D: TRBD1; CDR3: CASSSTGASGYSNQPQHF; DNA: TGTGCCAGCAGTTCGACAGGGGCCAGCGGATATAGCAATCAGCCCCAGCATTTT
V: TRBV5-1; J: TRBJ2-2; size: -; D: -; CDR3: CASSSLPGELFF; DNA: TGCGCCAGCAGCTCCTTACCCGGGGAGCTGTTTTTT
V: TRBV3-1; J: TRBJ1-6; size: -; D: -; CDR3: CASSQGVQAKSNSYNSPLHF; DNA: TGTGCCAGCAGCCAAGGCGTACAGGCCAAATCGAACTCCTATAATTCACCCCTCCACTTT
V: TRBV7-9; J: TRBJ1-4; size: -; D: -; CDR3: CASSPGLLNEKLFF; DNA: TGTGCCAGCAGCCCGGGACTCCTTAATGAAAAACTGTTTTTT
V: TRBV20-1; J: TRBJ1-2; size: -; D: TRBD1; CDR3: CSAPGTGGWGYTF; DNA: TGCAGTGCTCCCGGGACAGGGGGCTGGGGCTACACCTTC
V: TRBV12-3/TRBV12-4; J: TRBJ1-5; size: -; D: -; CDR3: CASSVRGNQPQHF; DNA: TGTGCCAGCAGTGTTAGGGGGAATCAGCCCCAGCATTTT
V: TRBV6-6; J: TRBJ2-1; size: -; D: -; CDR3: CASSLHVRGGTYNEQFF; DNA: TGTGCCAGCAGTCTCCACGTGAGGGGGGGGACCTACAATGAGCAGTTCTTC
V: TRBV24-1; J: TRBJ2-5; size: few; D: TRBD1; CDR3: CATSDRTGSETQYF; DNA: TGTGCCACCAGTGATCGGACAGGCTCGGAGACCCAGTACTTC
V: TRBV7-6; J: TRBJ1-3; size: -; D: -; CDR3: CASSLTSLHSGNTIYF; DNA: TGTGCCAGCAGCTTAACGTCTCTCCACTCTGGAAACACCATATATTTT
V: TRBV20-1; J: TRBJ1-1; size: few; D: -; CDR3: CSAFDIPDTEAFF; DNA: TGCAGTGCTTTCGACATCCCTGACACTGAAGCTTTCTTT
V: TRBV19; J: TRBJ1-5; size: -; D: -; CDR3: CASSIGAVYSNQPQHF; DNA: TGTGCCAGTAGTATTGGGGCAGTTTATAGCAATCAGCCCCAGCATTTT
V: TRBV10-3; J: TRBJ1-1; size: -; D: -; CDR3: CAAEAGRGAYTEAFF; DNA: TGTGCCGCAGAAGCCGGGAGGGGCGCTTACACTGAAGCTTTCTTT
V: TRBV12-3/TRBV12-4; J: TRBJ2-2; size: -; D: TRBD1; CDR3: CASSLGQVLTGELFF; DNA: TGTGCCAGCAGTCTGGGACAGGTCCTCACCGGGGAGCTGTTTTTT
V: TRBV19; J: TRBJ1-6; size: -; D: -; CDR3: CASSMFGEPLHF; DNA: TGTGCCAGTAGTATGTTCGGCGAACCCCTCCACTTT
V: TRBV6-2/TRBV6-3; J: TRBJ1-6; size: -; D: -; CDR3: CASSPRLISPLHF; DNA: TGTGCCAGCAGTCCTCGACTTATTTCACCCCTCCACTTT
V: TRBV12-3/TRBV12-4; J: TRBJ1-2; size: many; D: -; CDR3: CASSLGQAGYGYTF; DNA: TGTGCCAGCAGTTTAGGTCAGGCAGGCTATGGCTACACCTTC
V: TRBV5-5; J: TRBJ2-2; size: -; D: TRBD1; CDR3: CASGAGGSGELFF; DNA: TGTGCCAGCGGGGCAGGGGGCTCCGGGGAGCTGTTTTTT
V: TRBV25-1; J: TRBJ1-1; size: few; D: -; CDR3: CASSDQGRTEAFF; DNA: TGTGCCAGCAGTGATCAGGGGAGGACTGAAGCTTTCTTT
V: TRBV6-5; J: TRBJ2-2; size: -; D: TRBD1; CDR3: CASRMTGGPTSGGELFF; DNA: TGTGCCAGCAGGATGACAGGGGGCCCGACATCGGGCGGGGAGCTGTTTTTT
V: TRBV27; J: TRBJ2-1; size: -; D: -; CDR3: CASSSPSYNRYNEQFF; DNA: TGTGCCAGCAGTTCCCCCTCTTATAACCGCTACAATGAGCAGTTCTTC
V: TRBV6-2/TRBV6-3; J: TRBJ1-5; size: few; D: TRBD1; CDR3: CASSSDRGPYSNQPQHF; DNA: TGTGCCAGCAGTTCGGACAGGGGGCCTTATAGCAATCAGCCCCAGCATTTT
V: TRBV9; J: TRBJ2-3; size: -; D: -; CDR3: CASSDTGWSDTDTQYF; DNA: TGTGCCAGCAGCGATACAGGGTGGTCGGACACAGATACGCAGTATTTT
V: TRBV6-5; J: TRBJ1-3; size: -; D: TRBD1; CDR3: CASRASGQGGNTIYF; DNA: TGTGCCAGCAGAGCTTCGGGACAGGGTGGTAACACCATATATTTT
V: TRBV4-3; J: TRBJ2-3; size: -; D: -; CDR3: CASSQDSRGTVKDTQYF; DNA: TGCGCCAGCAGCCAAGATTCGAGGGGGACCGTGAAAGATACGCAGTATTTT
V: TRBV20-1; J: TRBJ1-3; size: few; D: -; CDR3: CSATRGGPRSGNTIYF; DNA: TGCAGTGCGACCCGGGGGGGGCCAAGGTCTGGAAACACCATATATTTT